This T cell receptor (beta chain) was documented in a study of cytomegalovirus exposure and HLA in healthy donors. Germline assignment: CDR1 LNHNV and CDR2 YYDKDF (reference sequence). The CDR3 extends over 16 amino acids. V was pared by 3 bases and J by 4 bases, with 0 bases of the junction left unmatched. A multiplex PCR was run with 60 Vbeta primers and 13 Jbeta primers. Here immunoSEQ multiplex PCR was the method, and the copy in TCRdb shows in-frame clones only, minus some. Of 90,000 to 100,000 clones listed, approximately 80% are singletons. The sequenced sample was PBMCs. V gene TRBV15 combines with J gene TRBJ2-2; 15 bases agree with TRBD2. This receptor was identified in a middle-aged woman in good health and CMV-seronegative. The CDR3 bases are TGTGCCACCAGCAGGGGACTAGCGGGAGGCACCGGGGAGCTGTTTTTT. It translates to CATSRGLAGGTGELFF.